This T cell receptor beta chain was found in a study of T-cell memory formation after mild COVID-19. Only a few counts were recorded for this clonotype. One entry per CDR3 protein, called by TCRdb with MiXCR from the 5' RACE reads. This table has around 99,000 distinct CDR3 sequences, roughly an eighth appearing once. The V gene end was trimmed by 5 bases and the J gene end by 3 bases; junction bases not matched to a gene: 11. The germline CDR1 and CDR2 sequences are SEHNR and FQNEAQ (reference sequence). This CDR3 has 18 amino acids. The sequence came from a man aged 18 to 30 who had mild COVID-19 (a few samples of this study predate the infection). Cell type and time point are not known. This chain links TRBV7-9 with TRBJ2-1; TRBD2 matches 12 bases. The sequencing input was PBMCs or a T cell subset sorted from them (not recorded which). CDR3: CASSAPSSGGAVYNEQFF. CDR3 bases: TGTGCCAGCAGCGCCCCTTCTAGCGGGGGGGCAGTCTACAATGAGCAGTTCTTC.